This T cell receptor (beta chain) comes out of a study of cytomegalovirus exposure and HLA in healthy donors (dated by TCRdb to 2016 to 2017). In the study overall: According to an earlier analysis of a few hundred of the donors, about 179 million T cells yielded 90 million to 140 million unique TCR beta sequences and about 280 Gb of sequence data. Roughly 300 gigabases of sequencing data and roughly 80 million unique TCR sequences made up an early release that covered approximately 650 HLA-typed donors. Donor age, sex, ethnicity and CMV serostatus were collected together with the repertoire data. The study profiled the T cell repertoires of hundreds of subjects by immunosequencing and related them to cytomegalovirus serostatus. In the later analysis, no new phenotypic data were used to find candidate immune exposures; instead, reliance was placed on TCR beta sequences and their occurrence across donors. A separate validation cohort of about 110 different subjects was used in addition to the roughly 700-subject first cohort. In a later analysis, previously published TCR beta repertoires from hundreds of donors were re-analyzed and high-resolution HLA genotyping was added so that TCR occurrence patterns could be studied. Five DR-DQ haplotypes were handled as single units for association and clustering because linkage in the cohort was strong. An earlier analysis of a few hundred of the donors applied high-throughput TCR beta sequencing to assess whether each TCR beta V gene segment acted as functional or pseudogenic. The number of typed donors differed by locus: about 629-630 for A, B, C, DRB1 and DQB1; 500 to 550 for DQA1; approximately 600 for DPA1; and roughly 490 for DPB1. All discovery cohort repertoires had been generated using a single sequencing platform. To predict cytomegalovirus infection status, the study brought together high-throughput TCR immunosequencing, statistical association of individual TCRs with disease status, and machine learning. The aim of the study was to test whether cataloging public T cell receptors could identify signatures of past pathogen exposure. A later genetic analysis took genome-wide SNP genotypes for about three fifths of the 666 donors and used that subset as a discovery cohort. Among the roughly 430 genotyped donors, approximately 81% belonged to the genetic ancestry cluster associated with self-reported Caucasian donors. Class I and class II HLA loci were covered by the typing at four-digit resolution. Among some 410 genotyped donors of the cohort, an average of approximately 220,000 unique TCR beta nucleotide sequences was sequenced per donor, of which roughly 17% were non-productive.

In the case of this clone: Its specific antigen is unknown. Base qualities are not recorded, but no much larger clone differs from it by a single base.

The library relied on the immunoSEQ multiplex PCR assay. For the multiplex PCR, a mixture combining 60 forward primers for TCR Vbeta segments and 13 reverse primers for TCR Jbeta segments was used. A multiplex PCR assay on genomic DNA amplified the CDR3 region of rearranged TCR beta genes. Amplified TCR beta libraries were sequenced as 87-base-pair reads on the Illumina HiSeq System. The authors' pipeline ran thus. A later analysis tallied around 87 million unique TCR beta chains across the 666 repertoires, and around 12 million of those chains were shared by two or more donors. A nearest-neighbor algorithm error-corrected the raw reads and collapsed the reads into unique sequences, merging closely related sequences to remove PCR and sequencing errors. CDR3 sequences were aligned to IMGT reference sequences to assign V, D and J gene segments. For a sequence to be retained, a match of at least six nucleotides to both a V gene segment and a J gene segment was required. A rearrangement was called productive if the CDR3 had no stop codons and remained in frame with V and J, and every other rearrangement was called non-productive. CDR3 was defined according to IMGT convention as the region running from the second conserved V-encoded cysteine to the conserved J-encoded phenylalanine. The earlier analysis of some 580 of the donors excluded any sequence lacking an unambiguous match to a single V gene segment. An earlier analysis of around 600 of the donors classified V segments as functional when productive rearrangements were above 56.7% and as segregating when the standard deviation between donors was above 5%. A statistical classification framework was built for diagnosing cytomegalovirus status from the catalog of TCR beta chain sequences. V and J gene assignment, in a later analysis, came from comparing TCR nucleotide sequences with IMGT/GENE-DB human TR gene sequences. Using the TCRdist pipeline, a later analysis assigned CDR3 sequences along with most-parsimonious VDJ recombination scenarios. In a later analysis, each TCR beta chain was defined by its CDR3 amino acid sequence together with its V-gene family, and reads lacking a unique V-gene family were excluded. As a way to deal with suspected cross-contamination and a sequencing artifact, a later analysis dropped hundreds of nucleotide sequences that were highly shared and had low generation probability. In a later analysis, a clonal expansion index was calculated for each public chain from normalized within-repertoire ranks of inferred template counts. A later analysis computed generation probabilities with a VDJ recombination model fitted to out-of-frame rearrangements, and checked the results against IGoR. Hypergeometric tests were used in a later analysis to score TCR-TCR, TCR-HLA and TCR-CMV co-occurrence, with a repertoire-size bias correction applied to the TCR pairs. In a later analysis, false discovery rates were estimated by permuting HLA or CMV assignments 20 times. In a later analysis, co-occurring TCRs were grouped with DBSCAN, and TCRdist sequence similarity was added when clustering was performed within HLA-allele-positive subsets. Repertoires with fewer than 30,000 or more than 120,000 public chains, plus five repertoires with anomalous nucleotide sharing, were excluded from co-occurrence clustering. TCRdb took this table from immuneACCESS and kept in-frame rearrangements with V and J called. Such tables lack part of the clones; where checked against another copy, unresolved V genes explain under half of the gap, and the rest is unexplained. V, J and clone size reflect that table, while D and trimming were determined from the DNA. In this sample the table shows tens of thousands of clones, about 80% of which occur a single time. Of the sample, around 1.5% falls within the top ten clones.

The paper as a whole reports these results and caveats: The presence/absence analyses assumed that sequencing depth was roughly uniform across donors, and that assumption may not be true. A later analysis found that HLA-associated TCR beta chains were more clonally expanded and had lower generation probabilities than equally common non-associated chains. According to a later genetic analysis, donors in an Asian-associated ancestry cluster had fewer N-insertions in productive TCRs than the approximately 630-donor mean. Assigning TCR associations to individual alleles was difficult when HLA alleles, especially DR and DQ, strongly co-occurred. The study gave a list of some 150 TCR beta chains associated with cytomegalovirus. A further reported finding was that TCR beta sequences accurately predicted the HLA-A and HLA-B alleles for most subjects in the first cohort. Because HLA typing was missing for some donors at each locus, association tests included only the typed subset. A cluster of highly shared sequence variants was judged likely to be a technical artifact of the sequencing pipeline. In a later analysis, TCR association rates were found to vary across HLA loci, with the most associated TCRs seen for DRB1 alleles and the fewest for HLA-C alleles. Some IMGT-functional V segments, including TRBV6-2 and TRBV6-3, could not be told apart with the 87-base-pair reads, so those segments were excluded. Broadly in line with IMGT annotations, most TCR beta V segments showed up in productive rearrangements about 90% or about 30% of the time in an earlier analysis of several hundred of the donors. At a false discovery rate of 0.05, a later analysis linked some 17,000 TCR beta sequences to specific HLA alleles. According to a later analysis, most CMV-associated TCR beta chains appeared to be HLA-restricted, and the HLA associations seemed to be driven largely by CMV exposure. The authors suggested that the approach could potentially be extended to other disease states and immunological phenotypes. A few of the identified cytomegalovirus-associated TCR beta chains were confirmed in vitro to be specific for cytomegalovirus antigens. The classifier was reported to diagnose cytomegalovirus status with high specificity and sensitivity in both the original and validation cohorts. In this cohort, only TCR beta chains were sequenced, and detectable features were limited by the absence of alpha or paired-chain data. While some public TCRs were present in many individuals, most TCR sequences turned up only very rarely across donors. Linkage disequilibrium might explain the correlated functional status among segregating V segments, but an unknown experimental factor could not be excluded. An association between a missense DCLRE1C variant and V-gene and J-gene trimming of TCR beta chains was found in a later genetic analysis and replicated in an independent cohort. The earlier analysis of around 600 of the donors excluded 15 to 20 rarely observed V segments, including chromosome 9 orphons, because counts were too low. The only immune exposure information available for the cohort was CMV serostatus. A later analysis reported that several top co-occurrence clusters appeared linked to parvovirus B19, influenza, CMV and Epstein-Barr virus.

Between the V and J ends, shortened by 3 bases and 9 bases respectively, the junction contains 15 bases. The CDR3 sequence holds 15 residues, the cysteine and phenylalanine included. Just the 45-base CDR3 DNA is kept, in frame starting at base 1. Sequences MGHDK (CDR1) and SYGVNS (CDR2) are obtained from the germline V gene. The cohort was made up of 500 to 800 healthy bone marrow donors. At the time of sampling, all cohort members were nominally healthy, though unrecorded immune exposures were likely present. The donor tested CMV seronegative, placing the donor among the 350 or so seronegative members of the cohort. A peripheral blood sample was collected from each donor, and TCR beta sequencing was performed on peripheral blood mononuclear cells. The Qiagen DNeasy Blood Extraction Kit was used to extract genomic DNA from the blood cell samples.

The clonotype originates from a man in his forties in good health and CMV-seronegative. Sequencing input: PBMCs. The sequence joins TRBV25-1 to TRBJ1-6; a weak D assignment points to TRBD1 (5 bases agree). This receptor has the CDR3 CASSDHGGAGSPLHF. The DNA reads as follows: TGTGCCAGCAGTGATCACGGAGGGGCTGGTTCACCCCTCCACTTT.